This is a list of T cell receptor beta chains from one sample in a study of PD-L1 blockade in urothelial cancer. Measured with immunoSEQ multiplex PCR; TCRdb has only the in-frame clones, and not every one. The table records about 72,000 clones, 85% to 90% of them present only once. The sequences come from PBMCs, collected around atezolizumab (anti-PD-L1) treatment. The receptors stem from a man between 65 and 85 years old with urothelial cancer. Both conserved end residues are part of each CDR3. D genes are given only for firm matches. Clone size, where shown, is once, few, many, or a class for clones that have expanded.

>15|.|.|TRBJ1-1|TRBV11-2
CASSSGRGMNTEAFF
TGTGCCAGCAGCTCAGGCAGGGGTATGAACACTGAAGCTTTCTTT
>14|TRBD2|once|TRBJ2-7|TRBV5-4
CASGTSGSFYEQYF
TGTGCCAGCGGTACTAGCGGGAGTTTCTACGAGCAGTACTTC
>17|.|.|TRBJ2-3|TRBV19
CASSRSGIGKGTDTQYF
TGTGCCAGTAGCCGGAGCGGAATCGGGAAGGGCACAGATACGCAGTATTTT
>14|TRBD1|.|TRBJ1-1|TRBV7-9
CASRPFQDSGGAFF
TGTGCCAGCAGACCTTTTCAGGACTCAGGGGGAGCTTTCTTT
>14|.|once|TRBJ2-2|TRBV12-5
CASGLMGSTGELFF
TGTGCTAGTGGTTTGATGGGGAGCACCGGGGAGCTGTTTTTT
>15|.|.|TRBJ1-5|TRBV5-8
CASNLGHRSNQPQHF
TGTGCCAGCAACCTCGGACACCGGAGCAATCAGCCCCAGCATTTT
>11|.|.|TRBJ2-5|TRBV2
CARRLGETQYF
TGTGCCAGACGACTAGGGGAGACCCAGTACTTC
>14|.|.|TRBJ1-1|TRBV27
CASSPRGGDTEAFF
TGTGCCAGCAGTCCGAGAGGGGGGGACACTGAAGCTTTCTTT
>14|.|.|TRBJ1-1|TRBV7-9
CASGHRALGTEAFF
TGTGCCAGCGGTCACAGGGCCCTTGGCACTGAAGCTTTCTTT
>14|.|.|TRBJ2-7|TRBV18
CASSPLSLGSEQYF
TGTGCCAGCTCACCACTATCTCTAGGCAGCGAGCAGTACTTC
>16|.|once|TRBJ2-2|TRBV19
CASSIAITLVTGELFF
TGTGCCAGTAGTATAGCTATAACCCTGGTCACCGGGGAGCTGTTTTTT
>17|TRBD2|.|TRBJ2-2|TRBV5-1
CASSLAASGGRSGELFF
TGCGCCAGCAGCTTGGCCGCTAGCGGGGGCCGTTCCGGGGAGCTGTTTTTT
>15|.|.|TRBJ2-5|TRBV5-1
CASSLVGQIRETQYF
TGCGCCAGCAGCTTGGTAGGACAGATACGAGAGACCCAGTACTTC
>13|.|.|TRBJ2-7|TRBV27
CASRPDISYEQYF
TGTGCCAGCAGACCCGACATCTCCTACGAGCAGTACTTC
>16|.|.|TRBJ2-3|TRBV5-1
CASSLPGVGDRDTQYF
TGCGCCAGCAGCTTGCCGGGGGTAGGGGATCGAGATACGCAGTATTTT
>19|TRBD2|.|TRBJ2-1|TRBV15
CATSRDRNSGKPSSNEQFF
TGTGCCACCAGCAGAGATCGGAATAGCGGGAAGCCCTCTAGTAATGAGCAGTTCTTC
>15|.|.|TRBJ1-1|TRBV19
CASEARQTLNTEAFF
TGTGCCAGCGAGGCCCGCCAGACGCTGAACACTGAAGCTTTCTTT
>16|.|.|TRBJ2-7|TRBV2
CASRRRRGELGDEQYF
TGTGCCAGCAGAAGGCGCAGGGGAGAATTAGGGGACGAGCAGTACTTC
>15|TRBD2|.|TRBJ2-7|TRBV11-1
CASSRSGGSSYEQYF
TGTGCCAGCAGCCGTAGCGGGGGGAGCTCCTACGAGCAGTACTTC
>14|TRBD1|.|TRBJ1-1|TRBV11-2
CASSRTGQNTEAFF
TGTGCCAGCAGCCGGACAGGTCAGAACACTGAAGCTTTCTTT
>15|TRBD2|.|TRBJ2-5|TRBV5-4
CASSLRTSGQETQYF
TGTGCCAGCAGCCTTCGGACTAGCGGACAAGAGACCCAGTACTTC
>15|.|once|TRBJ2-5|TRBV6-1
CASSDLWAGQETQYF
TGTGCCAGCAGTGATTTGTGGGCGGGACAAGAGACCCAGTACTTC
>13|.|.|TRBJ1-5|TRBV19
CASSLSLNQPQHF
TGTGCCAGTAGTCTTAGTCTCAATCAGCCCCAGCATTTT
>10|TRBD1|few|TRBJ1-1|TRBV30
CAWGTGEAFF
TGTGCCTGGGGGACAGGGGAAGCTTTCTTT
>14|.|.|TRBJ2-3|TRBV4-1
CASSQPLATDTQYF
TGCGCCAGCAGCCAACCTCTAGCAACAGATACGCAGTATTTT
>17|TRBD2|.|TRBJ2-2|TRBV30
CAWDLSPGTSGTGELFF
TGTGCCTGGGACTTATCCCCCGGGACTAGCGGGACCGGGGAGCTGTTTTTT
>13|.|few|TRBJ1-4|TRBV4-1
CASRLDTYEKLFF
TGCGCCAGCAGACTGGACACTTATGAAAAACTGTTTTTT
>16|.|.|TRBJ2-2|TRBV28
CASSLSPLQNTGELFF
TGTGCCAGCAGTTTATCCCCCTTACAAAACACCGGGGAGCTGTTTTTT
>13|.|.|TRBJ1-2|TRBV25-1
CASSERGNYGYTF
TGTGCCAGCAGTGAACGAGGTAACTATGGCTACACCTTC
>14|TRBD2|.|TRBJ2-5|TRBV28
CASRPGGPGETQYF
TGTGCCAGCCGACCGGGAGGTCCCGGGGAGACCCAGTACTTC
>16|TRBD1|.|TRBJ2-1|TRBV7-3
CASSSKPRQGVNEQFF
TGTGCCAGCAGCTCCAAACCCCGACAGGGGGTAAATGAGCAGTTCTTC
>16|TRBD1|.|TRBJ2-3|TRBV5-1
CASSRSGQGAQDTQYF
TGCGCCAGCAGCCGTTCGGGACAGGGGGCGCAAGATACGCAGTATTTT
>13|TRBD1|once|TRBJ2-7|TRBV6-4
CARTTGTDYEQYF
TGTGCCAGAACGACGGGGACAGACTACGAGCAGTACTTC
>16|.|.|TRBJ2-1|TRBV1
CTSSQDSGRAWNEQFF
TGCACCAGCAGCCAAGATAGCGGGAGGGCCTGGAATGAGCAGTTCTTC
>11|.|.|TRBJ2-1|TRBV2
CASSPYNEQFF
TGTGCCAGCAGTCCTTACAATGAGCAGTTCTTC
>15|TRBD2|.|TRBJ2-3|TRBV10-3
CAIRRERERMDTQYF
TGTGCCATCAGGAGAGAGCGGGAGCGAATGGATACGCAGTATTTT
>15|TRBD1|.|TRBJ1-2|TRBV27
CASASPGQGPYGYTF
TGTGCCAGCGCTTCCCCGGGACAGGGACCGTATGGCTACACCTTC
>15|TRBD1|.|TRBJ1-4|TRBV5-4
CASSLTTGGHEKLFF
TGTGCCAGCAGCTTAACGACAGGGGGTCATGAAAAACTGTTTTTT
>15|.|.|TRBJ2-1|TRBV5-6
CASSLGGGRNSEQFF
TGTGCCAGCAGCTTGGGTGGGGGGAGGAACAGTGAGCAGTTCTTC
>16|.|.|TRBJ2-3|TRBV9
CASSPSGTPSTDTQYF
TGTGCCAGCAGCCCCTCCGGGACACCTAGCACAGATACGCAGTATTTT
>14|TRBD1|.|TRBJ2-7|TRBV28
CASTGQGAWYEQYF
TGTGCCAGTACGGGACAGGGGGCGTGGTACGAGCAGTACTTC
>14|TRBD2|.|TRBJ2-1|TRBV27
CASSEAGGSNEQFF
TGTGCCAGCTCCGAGGCGGGAGGGAGCAATGAGCAGTTCTTC
>14|TRBD1|.|TRBJ1-1|TRBV6-1
CASIVAGGMAEAFF
TGTGCCAGCATCGTGGCAGGGGGAATGGCTGAAGCTTTCTTT
>12|.|.|TRBJ2-1|TRBV5-4
CASSLTGNEQFF
TGTGCCAGCAGCTTAACCGGCAATGAGCAGTTCTTC
>13|TRBD2|.|TRBJ2-1|TRBV12-5
CASGLTRLAGEFF
TGTGCTAGTGGTTTGACCCGACTAGCGGGGGAGTTCTTC
>17|.|.|TRBJ2-5|TRBV5-4
CASSRPGGAIGQETQYF
TGTGCCAGCAGCCGGCCGGGGGGCGCGATAGGTCAAGAGACCCAGTACTTC
>13|TRBD2|few|TRBJ2-5|TRBV6-5
CASSSGLAGPQYF
TGTGCCAGCAGCTCTGGACTAGCGGGCCCCCAGTACTTC
>19|TRBD2|.|TRBJ2-7|TRBV4-2
CASSQDIMAGGLVAYEQYF
TGTGCCAGCAGCCAAGATATTATGGCGGGGGGGCTAGTCGCCTACGAGCAGTACTTC
>10|.|.|TRBJ2-1|TRBV20-1
CSASGSRKFF
TGCAGTGCTAGCGGGAGTAGGAAGTTCTTC
>15|TRBD1|few|TRBJ2-3|TRBV6-1
CASSGNRGLFDTQYF
TGTGCCAGCAGTGGAAACAGGGGGCTCTTCGATACGCAGTATTTT
>15|.|.|TRBJ2-1|TRBV7-6
CASSLNTGPYNEQFF
TGTGCCAGCAGCTTAAATACAGGGCCCTACAATGAGCAGTTCTTC
>14|TRBD2|once|TRBJ2-1|TRBV25-1
CASSLAGPYTEQFF
TGTGCCAGCAGTCTAGCGGGGCCCTACACTGAGCAGTTCTTC
>17|.|.|TRBJ2-3|TRBV4-1
CASSQGETGTSTDTQYF
TGCGCCAGCAGCCAGGGGGAGACAGGGACTAGCACAGATACGCAGTATTTT
>18|TRBD1|.|TRBJ1-1|TRBV5-1
CASSLRSGGGGGAAEAFF
TGCGCCAGCAGCTTGAGATCAGGAGGAGGAGGGGGCGCGGCCGAAGCTTTCTTT
>15|.|.|TRBJ2-5|TRBV18
CASSLNQGMGETQYF
TGTGCCAGCTCACTCAACCAGGGGATGGGAGAGACCCAGTACTTC
>13|TRBD2|.|TRBJ2-7|TRBV6-6
CASSGLVSYEQYF
TGTGCCAGCAGCGGACTAGTCTCCTACGAGCAGTACTTC
>15|TRBD2|few|TRBJ2-2|TRBV6-5
CASRATSGSTGELFF
TGTGCCAGCAGAGCGACTAGCGGGAGCACCGGGGAGCTGTTTTTT
>14|TRBD1|.|TRBJ2-2|TRBV10-2
CAARGQGSAGELFF
TGCGCCGCAAGGGGACAGGGGAGCGCCGGGGAGCTGTTTTTT
>15|.|.|TRBJ2-5|TRBV9
CASSVGLAEQETQYF
TGTGCCAGCAGCGTTGGTCTAGCAGAACAAGAGACCCAGTACTTC